These 14 T cell receptor beta chains came from one sample sequenced in a study of T-cell reconstitution after alpha-beta-depleted transplantation in children. Unique molecular identifiers were used in preparing the TCRbeta library. Using its own MiXCR run on the PCR reads, TCRdb lists one record per CDR3 protein. The repertoire holds hundreds of thousands of distinct CDR3 sequences, with around 25% as singletons. Source: PBMCs, mostly from graft donor cells, taken 360 days after TCRalphabeta/CD19-depleted stem cell transplant. These receptors were obtained from a female patient aged 2-15 years who had a stem cell transplant for congenital amegakaryocytic thrombocytopenia, so the T cells may come from the graft donor.

This clonotype was seen a few times. V usage is TRBV6-1 and J usage is TRBJ1-2; tentatively, D is TRBD1 (5 bases). This CDR3 contains 13 residues. The V and J ends lost 3 bases and 4 bases respectively, with 9 bases between them. Germline CDR1 and CDR2: MNHNS and SASEGT. The CDR3 loop reads CASSDARVYGYTF. CDR3 nucleotides: TGTGCCAGCAGTGACGCCAGGGTCTATGGCTACACCTTC.

The J gene is TRBJ1-6, the V gene TRBV20-1; 9 bases match TRBD1. The CDR3 is 14 amino acids. Germline-derived CDR1 and CDR2 are DFQATT and SNEGSKA (reference sequence). J lost 14 bases, V lost 3 bases, and 11 bases had no gene match. The CDR3 spells CSASRGQGFITLHF. The CDR3 region has the DNA TGCAGTGCTAGTAGGGGACAGGGATTTATAACCCTCCACTTT.

The CDR3 sequence: CASSQGRRSITDTQYF. The CDR3 DNA is TGTGCCAGCAGCCAAGGACGGCGGTCTATCACAGATACGCAGTATTTT. J is TRBJ2-3 and V is TRBV3-1; D remains ambiguous. The germline gives CDR1 LGHDT, CDR2 YNNKEL (reference sequence). The CDR3 runs to 16 residues. The V gene lost 1 base and the J gene lost 2 bases, with 13 bases spanning the gap.

This clonotype was found many times. The chain links TRBV3-1 to TRBJ2-1; the D is unclear. CDR1 is LGHDT and CDR2 is YNNKEL in the germline V gene (reference sequence). The CDR3 consists of 15 residues. Trimming removed 2 bases at V and 3 bases at J, with 11 bases between. CDR3 region: CASSQLGNLYNEQFF. The CDR3 DNA sequence: TGTGCCAGCAGCCAATTGGGTAACCTCTACAATGAGCAGTTCTTC.

The table lists this clonotype with many counts. V usage is TRBV6-2 or TRBV6-3 and J usage is TRBJ1-5; D is perhaps TRBD1 (6 bases). Trimming removed 11 bases at V and 7 bases at J, with 18 bases between. The CDR3 totals 13 residues. Germline loops: CDR1 MNHEY, CDR2 SVGEGT. This CDR3 reads CASDGQRIQPQHF. DNA for the CDR3: TGTGCCTCAGACGGACAGAGGATACAGCCCCAGCATTTT.

This clonotype was counted at least ten times. The rearrangement joins TRBV7-8 to TRBJ2-7; 10 bases agree with TRBD1. V lost 4 bases, J lost 6 bases, and 9 bases stayed unmatched. CDR3 length: 15 residues. The germline V gene has CDR1 SGHVS and CDR2 FQNEAQ. CDR3 amino acids: CASSSKGTGESEQYF. The CDR3 region has the DNA TGTGCCAGCAGCTCCAAAGGGACAGGGGAAAGCGAGCAGTACTTC.

This clonotype was recorded a few times. The chain carries TRBV18 and TRBJ1-4, with D unresolved. Deletions cut 3 bases from V and 0 bases from J, with 8 bases between. Germline assignment: CDR1 KGHSH and CDR2 LQKENI. The CDR3 loop spans 15 amino acids. Here the CDR3 reads CASSPAVSTNEKLFF. The CDR3, as DNA: TGTGCCAGCTCACCCGCGGTGTCAACTAATGAAAAACTGTTTTTT.

This chain connects TRBV5-1 to TRBJ2-7, with 10 bases aligning to TRBD1. This CDR3 has 16 amino acids. The J segment lost 3 bases and the V segment lost 0 bases, leaving 6 bases of the junction unmatched. CDR1 SGHRS and CDR2 YFSETQ come from the germline V gene. CDR3 sequence (DNA): TGCGCCAGCAGCTTGGTCCCGGGACAGGGGTTCTACGAGCAGTACTTC. Translated, it gives CASSLVPGQGFYEQYF.

As regards this clonotype: A much larger clonotype is one base distant, so this may be a read error. The rearrangement joins TRBV12-3 or TRBV12-4 to TRBJ2-3; either TRBD1 or TRBD2 may fit D (5 bases each). This CDR3 region has 14 residues. CDR3 in DNA: TGTGCCAGCAGGCGGGCAGGGAACACAGATAGGCAGTATTTT. Its translation is CASRRAGNTDRQYF.

The chain has TRBV7-7 and TRBJ1-4; TRBD1 agrees at 8 bases. Germline V gene sequence: CDR1 SSHAT, CDR2 FNYEAQ (reference sequence). V lost 6 bases, J lost 8 bases, and 5 bases stayed unmatched. This CDR3 is 13 amino acids long. The CDR3 bases are TGTGCCAGCAGTCCCTCAGGGGGCGAAAAACTGTTTTTT. Translation gives CASSPSGGEKLFF.

The chain has TRBV20-1 and TRBJ1-6, with D perhaps TRBD1 (5 bases). The V gene's germline CDR1 is DFQATT and CDR2 SNEGSKA (reference sequence). This CDR3 region has 14 residues. With 0 bases removed from V and 7 bases from J, the gap between germline ends came to 10 bases. The DNA of the CDR3 is TGCAGTGCTAGAGATAGGGCAGGGAATTCACCCCTCCACTTT. It is translated as CSARDRAGNSPLHF.

The chain links TRBV28 to TRBJ2-5, with 9 bases that match TRBD2. CDR3 size: 19 residues. V was clipped by 3 bases and J by 3 bases; unmatched bases: 17. Germline V gene lookup returns CDR1 MDHEN and CDR2 SYDVKM. The CDR3 sequence: CASSLGLAGLFGVEETQYF. The DNA of the CDR3 is TGTGCCAGCAGTTTGGGGCTAGCGGGACTATTTGGGGTGGAAGAGACCCAGTACTTC.

Only a few counts were recorded for this clonotype. This chain uses TRBV15 with TRBJ1-1; D is possibly TRBD1 (6 bases). Germline CDR1 and CDR2: LNHNV and YYDKDF (reference sequence). V was pared by 4 bases and J by 4 bases, with 13 bases between. The CDR3 is 14 amino acids. CDR3 sequence: CATSNEGGRTEAFF. CDR3 coding DNA: TGTGCCACCAGCAATGAGGGGGGTCGCACTGAAGCTTTCTTT.

The chain recombines TRBV2 with TRBJ2-5, with D tentatively TRBD2 (6 bases). The germline V and J ends were trimmed by 7 bases and 10 bases, with 10 bases remaining between them. CDR3 length equals 10 residues. Looked up from germline, CDR1 is SNHLY and CDR2 is FYNNEI. In DNA, the CDR3 is TGTGCCAGCACCACGGGGGTCCAGTACTTC. The encoded protein is CASTTGVQYF.